This T cell receptor beta chain is from a study of blood T cell repertoires in COVID-19. Across the whole study: COVID-19 samples from acute and convalescent phases originated in the United States, Italy and Spain. T cells, B-cell-depleted T cells, or PBMCs provided the cDNA or gDNA that served as material.

CDR3 length: 16 amino acids. From germline, CDR1 is SGHVS and CDR2 FNYEAQ. With 5 bases clipped from V and 1 base from J, the junction kept 3 bases outside the gene matches. Study processing details: The authors estimated nucleated cell counts from reference gene primer amplification. The data were produced by immunoSEQ multiplex PCR, yet TCRdb's version contains in-frame clones alone and is incomplete. That table is the source of V, J and clone size, and D and trimming were worked out from the DNA. The table has about 280,000 clones, about nine tenths seen once. The J gene is TRBJ2-3, the V gene TRBV7-6, with TRBD2 matching 13 bases. The sequenced material came from peripheral blood. The sequence came from a woman in her thirties with COVID-19, enrolled during active disease. Written as DNA, the CDR3 is TGTGCCAGCAGCCCGGGGACTAGCGGGGGCACAGATACGCAGTATTTT. Translating gives CASSPGTSGGTDTQYF.